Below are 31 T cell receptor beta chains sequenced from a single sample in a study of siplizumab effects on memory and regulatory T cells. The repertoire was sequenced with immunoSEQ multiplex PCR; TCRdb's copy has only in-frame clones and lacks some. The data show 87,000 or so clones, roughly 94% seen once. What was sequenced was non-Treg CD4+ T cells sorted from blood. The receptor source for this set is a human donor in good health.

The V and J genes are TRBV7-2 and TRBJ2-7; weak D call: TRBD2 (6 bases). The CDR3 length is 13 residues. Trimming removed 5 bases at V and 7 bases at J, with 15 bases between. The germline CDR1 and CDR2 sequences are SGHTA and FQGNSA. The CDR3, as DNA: TGTGCCAGCAGCCCGAGGCTCCGGGGGGAGCAGTACTTC. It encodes CASSPRLRGEQYF.

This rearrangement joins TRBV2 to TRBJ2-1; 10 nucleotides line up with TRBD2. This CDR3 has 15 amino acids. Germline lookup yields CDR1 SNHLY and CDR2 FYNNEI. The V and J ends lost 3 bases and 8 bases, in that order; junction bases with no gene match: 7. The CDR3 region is CASSDVLAGVDEQFF. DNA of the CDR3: TGTGCCAGCAGTGATGTTCTAGCGGGAGTAGATGAGCAGTTCTTC. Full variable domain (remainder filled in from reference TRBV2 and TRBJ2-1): EPEVTQTPSHQVTQMGQEVILRCVPISNHLYFYWYRQILGQKVEFLVSFYNNEISEKSEIFDDQFSVERPDGSNFTLKIRSTKLEDSAMYFCASSDVLAGVDEQFFGPGTRLTVL.

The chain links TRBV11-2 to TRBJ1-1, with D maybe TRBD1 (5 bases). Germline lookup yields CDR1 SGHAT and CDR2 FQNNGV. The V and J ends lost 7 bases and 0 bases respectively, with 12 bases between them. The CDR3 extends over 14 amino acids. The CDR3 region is CASNKDTVNTEAFF. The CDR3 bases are TGTGCCAGCAACAAGGACACGGTGAACACTGAAGCTTTCTTT.

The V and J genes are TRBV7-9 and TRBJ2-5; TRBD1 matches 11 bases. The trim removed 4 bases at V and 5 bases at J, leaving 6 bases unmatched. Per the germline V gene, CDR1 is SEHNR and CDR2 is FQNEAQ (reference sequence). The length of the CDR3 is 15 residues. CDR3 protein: CASSSGTGGWETQYF. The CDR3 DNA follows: TGTGCCAGCAGCTCCGGGACAGGGGGTTGGGAGACCCAGTACTTC.

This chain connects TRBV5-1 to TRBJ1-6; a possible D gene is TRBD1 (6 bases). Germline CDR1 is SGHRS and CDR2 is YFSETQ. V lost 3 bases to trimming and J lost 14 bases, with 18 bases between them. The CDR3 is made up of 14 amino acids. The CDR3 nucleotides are TGCGCCAGCAGCTCGGGGGCGGGACGAGTCACCCTCCACTTT. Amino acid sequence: CASSSGAGRVTLHF.

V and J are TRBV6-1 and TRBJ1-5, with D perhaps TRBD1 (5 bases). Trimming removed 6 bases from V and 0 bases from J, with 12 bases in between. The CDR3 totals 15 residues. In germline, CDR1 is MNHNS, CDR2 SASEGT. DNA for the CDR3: TGTGCCAGCAGCCGAGACAGCTATAGCAATCAGCCCCAGCATTTT. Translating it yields CASSRDSYSNQPQHF.

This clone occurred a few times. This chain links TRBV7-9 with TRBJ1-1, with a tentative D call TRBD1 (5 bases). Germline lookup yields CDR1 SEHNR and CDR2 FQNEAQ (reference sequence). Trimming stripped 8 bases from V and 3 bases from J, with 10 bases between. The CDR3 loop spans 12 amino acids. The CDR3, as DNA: TGTGCCAGCGAGCGGGGGGACACTGAAGCTTTCTTT. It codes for CASERGDTEAFF. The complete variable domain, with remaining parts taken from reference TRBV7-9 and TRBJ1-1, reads DTGVSQNPRHKITKRGQNVTFRCDPISEHNRLYWYRQTLGQGPEFLTYFQNEAQLEKSRLLSDRFSAERPKGSFSTLEIQRTEQGDSAMYLCASERGDTEAFFGQGTRLTVV.

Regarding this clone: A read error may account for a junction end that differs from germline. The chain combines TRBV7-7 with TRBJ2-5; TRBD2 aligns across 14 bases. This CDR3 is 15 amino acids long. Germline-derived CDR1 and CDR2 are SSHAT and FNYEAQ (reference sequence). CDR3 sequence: CASSAGLAGVETQYF. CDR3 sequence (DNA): TGTGCTAGCAGCGCGGGACTAGCGGGAGTAGAGACCCAGTACTTC.

This CDR3 is CASSSSGTGGNEKLFF. In DNA form, the CDR3 reads TGTGCCAGCAGCTCCTCCGGGACAGGGGGTAATGAAAAACTGTTTTTT. The J gene is TRBJ1-4, the V gene TRBV7-8; 11 bases are a match to TRBD1. Germline trimming cut 4 bases from V and 4 bases from J; bases unmatched to any gene: 5. The CDR3 spans 16 residues. The germline CDR1 and CDR2 sequences are SGHVS and FQNEAQ.

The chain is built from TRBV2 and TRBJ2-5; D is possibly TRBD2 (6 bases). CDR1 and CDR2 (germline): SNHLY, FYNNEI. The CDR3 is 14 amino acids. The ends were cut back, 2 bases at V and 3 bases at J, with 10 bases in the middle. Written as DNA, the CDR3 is TGTGCCAGCAGTGAACTGACTAGAGAAGAGACCCAGTACTTC. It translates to CASSELTREETQYF.

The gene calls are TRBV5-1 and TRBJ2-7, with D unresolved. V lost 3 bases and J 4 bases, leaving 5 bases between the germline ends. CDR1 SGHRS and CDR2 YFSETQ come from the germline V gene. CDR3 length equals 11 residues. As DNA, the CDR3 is TGCGCCAGCAGCTCAGGATACGAGCAGTACTTC. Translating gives CASSSGYEQYF.

The CDR3 here is CASSVASGGEQYF. The CDR3 DNA sequence: TGTGCCAGCAGCGTAGCCTCAGGAGGGGAACAGTACTTC. The V call is TRBV9, the J call TRBJ2-7; tentative D call: TRBD2 (6 bases). V lost 0 bases and J 10 bases, leaving 14 bases between the germline ends. The germline gives CDR1 SGDLS, CDR2 YYNGEE. This CDR3 has 13 residues.

The CDR3 nucleotides read TGTGCCAGCTCACCGCGTCTGGAGACTAACTATGGCTACACCTTC. This codes for CASSPRLETNYGYTF. The V call is TRBV18, the J call TRBJ1-2; D remains ambiguous. V was pared by 3 bases and J by 0 bases, with 11 bases between. This CDR3 contains 15 residues. Germline values: CDR1 KGHSH, CDR2 LQKENI.

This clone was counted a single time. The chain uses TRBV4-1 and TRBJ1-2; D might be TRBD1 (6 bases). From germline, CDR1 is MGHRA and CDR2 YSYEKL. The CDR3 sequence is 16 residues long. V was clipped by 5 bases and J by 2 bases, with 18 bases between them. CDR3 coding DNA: TGCGCCAGCAGCACCGGGGGGGGCTTTCGGAACTATGGCTACACCTTC. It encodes CASSTGGGFRNYGYTF.

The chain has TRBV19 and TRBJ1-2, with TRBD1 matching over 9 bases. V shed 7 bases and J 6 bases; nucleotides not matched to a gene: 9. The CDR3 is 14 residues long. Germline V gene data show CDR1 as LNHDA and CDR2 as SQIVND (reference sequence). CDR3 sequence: CASTTGTGWHGYTF. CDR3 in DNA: TGTGCCAGTACTACCGGGACAGGGTGGCATGGCTACACCTTC.

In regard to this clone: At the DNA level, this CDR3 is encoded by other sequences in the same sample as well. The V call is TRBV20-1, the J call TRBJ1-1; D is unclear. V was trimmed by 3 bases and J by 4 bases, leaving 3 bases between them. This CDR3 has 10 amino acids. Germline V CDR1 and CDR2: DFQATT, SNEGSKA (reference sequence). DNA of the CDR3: TGCAGTGCTAGGACCACTGAAGCTTTCTTT. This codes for CSARTTEAFF.

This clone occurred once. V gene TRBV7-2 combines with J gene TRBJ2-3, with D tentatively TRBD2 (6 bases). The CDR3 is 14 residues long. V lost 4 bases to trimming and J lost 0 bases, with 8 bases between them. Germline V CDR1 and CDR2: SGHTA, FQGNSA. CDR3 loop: CASSWAGSTDTQYF. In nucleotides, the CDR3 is TGTGCCAGCAGCTGGGCGGGAAGCACAGATACGCAGTATTTT.

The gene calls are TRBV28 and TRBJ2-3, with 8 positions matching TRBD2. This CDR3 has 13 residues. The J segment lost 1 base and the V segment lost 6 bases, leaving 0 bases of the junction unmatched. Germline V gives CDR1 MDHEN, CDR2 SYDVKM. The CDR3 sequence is CASSGGGTDTQYF. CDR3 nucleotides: TGTGCCAGCAGCGGGGGGGGCACAGATACGCAGTATTTT.

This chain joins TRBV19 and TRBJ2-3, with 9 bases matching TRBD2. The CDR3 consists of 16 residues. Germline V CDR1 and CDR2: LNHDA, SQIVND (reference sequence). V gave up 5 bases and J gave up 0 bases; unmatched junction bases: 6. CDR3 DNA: TGTGCCAGTAGTCTTCTTAGCGGGGGAAGCACAGATACGCAGTATTTT. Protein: CASSLLSGGSTDTQYF.

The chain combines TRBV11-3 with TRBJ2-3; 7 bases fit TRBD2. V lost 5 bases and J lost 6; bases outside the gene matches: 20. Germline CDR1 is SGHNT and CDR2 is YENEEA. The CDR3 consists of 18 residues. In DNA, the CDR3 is TGTGCCAGCAGCCACGGGGGAGTGAGCGGGGAGCGCGTCGATACGCAGTATTTT. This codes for CASSHGGVSGERVDTQYF.

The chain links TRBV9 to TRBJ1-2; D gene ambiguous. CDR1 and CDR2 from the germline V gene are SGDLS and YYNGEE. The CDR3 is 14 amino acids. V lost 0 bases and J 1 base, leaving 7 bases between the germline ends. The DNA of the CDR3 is TGTGCCAGCAGCGTAGTGGGCAGTAACTATGGCTACACCTTC. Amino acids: CASSVVGSNYGYTF. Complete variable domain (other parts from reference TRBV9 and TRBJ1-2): DSGVTQTPKHLITATGQRVTLRCSPRSGDLSVYWYQQSLDQGLQFLIQYYNGEERAKGNILERFSAQQFPDLHSELNLSSLELGDSALYFCASSVVGSNYGYTFGSGTRLTVV.

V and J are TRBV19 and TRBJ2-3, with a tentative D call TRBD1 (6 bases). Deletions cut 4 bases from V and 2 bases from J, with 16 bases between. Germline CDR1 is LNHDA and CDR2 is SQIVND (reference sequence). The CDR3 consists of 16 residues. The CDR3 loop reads CASSKPGQKITDTQYF. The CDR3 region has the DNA TGTGCCAGTAGTAAGCCTGGACAGAAGATCACAGATACGCAGTATTTT.

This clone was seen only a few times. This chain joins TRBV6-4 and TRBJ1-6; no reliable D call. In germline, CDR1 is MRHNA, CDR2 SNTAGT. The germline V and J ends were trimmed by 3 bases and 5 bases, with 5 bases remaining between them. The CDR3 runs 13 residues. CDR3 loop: CASSEQNNSPLHF. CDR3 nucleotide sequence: TGTGCCAGCAGTGAACAGAATAATTCACCCCTCCACTTT.

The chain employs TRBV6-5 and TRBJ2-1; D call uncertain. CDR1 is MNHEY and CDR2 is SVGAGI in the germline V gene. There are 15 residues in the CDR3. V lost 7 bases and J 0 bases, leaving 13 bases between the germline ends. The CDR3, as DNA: TGTGCCAGCATAAGGACGTCTAGCTCCTACAATGAGCAGTTCTTC. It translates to CASIRTSSSYNEQFF.

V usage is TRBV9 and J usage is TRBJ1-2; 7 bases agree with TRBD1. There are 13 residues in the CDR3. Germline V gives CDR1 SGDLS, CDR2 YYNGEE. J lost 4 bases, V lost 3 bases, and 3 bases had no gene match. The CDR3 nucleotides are TGTGCCAGCAGCGCACAGGGGAGCTATGGCTACACCTTC. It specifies CASSAQGSYGYTF.

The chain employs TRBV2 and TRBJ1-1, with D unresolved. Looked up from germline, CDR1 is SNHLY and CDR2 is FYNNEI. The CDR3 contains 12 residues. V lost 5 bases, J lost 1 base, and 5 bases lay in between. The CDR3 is CASSSPNTEAFF. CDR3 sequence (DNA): TGTGCCAGCAGTTCACCGAACACTGAAGCTTTCTTT.

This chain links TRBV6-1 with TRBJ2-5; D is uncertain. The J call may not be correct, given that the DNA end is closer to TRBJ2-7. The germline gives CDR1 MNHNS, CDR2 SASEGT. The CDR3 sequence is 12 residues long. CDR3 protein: CASSEYFYEQYF. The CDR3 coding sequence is TGTGCCAGCAGTGAATACTTCTACGAGCAGTACTTC.

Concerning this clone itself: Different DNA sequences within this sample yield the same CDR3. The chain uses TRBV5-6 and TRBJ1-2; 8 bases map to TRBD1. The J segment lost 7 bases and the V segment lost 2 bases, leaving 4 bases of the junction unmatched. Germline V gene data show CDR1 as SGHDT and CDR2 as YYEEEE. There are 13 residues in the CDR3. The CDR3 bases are TGTGCCAGCAGCTTTGGACAGGGCTCTGGCTACACCTTC. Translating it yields CASSFGQGSGYTF.

In DNA, the CDR3 is TGTGCCAGCAGCCAAGCCGGGACTAGCGGGGGGCGGGACACCGGGGAGCTGTTTTTT. Amino acid sequence: CASSQAGTSGGRDTGELFF. The chain combines TRBV14 with TRBJ2-2, with 15 bases that match TRBD2. The J segment lost 3 bases and the V segment lost 1 base, leaving 6 bases of the junction unmatched. From germline, CDR1 is SGHDN and CDR2 FVKESK. This CDR3 comprises 19 residues.

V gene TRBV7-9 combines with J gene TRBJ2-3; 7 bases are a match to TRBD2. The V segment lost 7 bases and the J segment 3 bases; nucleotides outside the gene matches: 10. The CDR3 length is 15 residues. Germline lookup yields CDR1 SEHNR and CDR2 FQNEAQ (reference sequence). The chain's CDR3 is CASTVARGGTDTQYF. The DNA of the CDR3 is TGTGCCAGCACCGTCGCAAGGGGAGGGACAGATACGCAGTATTTT.

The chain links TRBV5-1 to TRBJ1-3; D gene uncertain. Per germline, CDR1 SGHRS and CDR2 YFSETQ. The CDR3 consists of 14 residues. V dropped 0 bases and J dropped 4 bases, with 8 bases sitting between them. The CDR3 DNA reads TGCGCCAGCAGCTTGGGGCCAGCCGGAAACACCATATATTTT. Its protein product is CASSLGPAGNTIYF.